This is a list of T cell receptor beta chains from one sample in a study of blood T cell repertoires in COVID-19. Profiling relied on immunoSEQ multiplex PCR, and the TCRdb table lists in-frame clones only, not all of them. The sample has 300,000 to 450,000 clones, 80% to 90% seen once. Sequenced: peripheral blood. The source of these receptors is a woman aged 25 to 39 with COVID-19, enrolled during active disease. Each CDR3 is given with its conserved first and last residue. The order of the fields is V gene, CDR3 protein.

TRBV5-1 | CASSLNPRGWETQYF
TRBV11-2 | CASSYRLAGSGEQFF
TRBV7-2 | CASSLAGLGRAQYF
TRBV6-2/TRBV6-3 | CASSYSDRIPTDTQYF
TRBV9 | CASSPGRANTGELFF
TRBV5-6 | CASSLGGPPNYGYTF
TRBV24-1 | CATSDSGTSGSFTGELFF
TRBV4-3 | CASSQDPIRGPIPYEQYF
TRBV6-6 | CASGPSGGLLGEQYF
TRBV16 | CASSQSGQVNSPLHF
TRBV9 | CASTLGTSDADTQYF
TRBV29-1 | CSVRTTDTQYF
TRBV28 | CASRSQAGTGLNSPLHF
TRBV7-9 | CASSHTTGEANYGYTF
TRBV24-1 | CATRQGSQETQYF
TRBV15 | CATSRDPHRVNKREPQHF
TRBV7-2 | CASSLAEQGLGGYTF
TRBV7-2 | CASRTGARITGELFF
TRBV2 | CASSDPQAPPWRGIATNEKLFF
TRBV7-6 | CASSLRGGTDTQYF
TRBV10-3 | CAINPGAGLTDTQYF
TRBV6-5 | CASSYGRPSDTQYF
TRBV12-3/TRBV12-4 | CASSGGETQYF
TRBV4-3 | CASSRATGDVSYEQYF
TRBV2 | CASGGNYEQYF
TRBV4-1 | CASSHPGTSGGYEQYF
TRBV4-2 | CASSQVRSEQFF
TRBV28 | CASSSARGGGDYGYTF
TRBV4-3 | CASSQRGEGYNEQFF
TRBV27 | CASSSEQGAETQYF
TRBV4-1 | CASSRRGLAINEQFF
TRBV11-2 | CASSRDRSYEQYF
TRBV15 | CATSRAHSSSYNSPLHF
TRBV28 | CASRSTAFNNQPQHF
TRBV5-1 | CASSERGSYNEQFF
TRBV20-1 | CSASAGPGGDTQYF
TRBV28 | CASSFPPGLNQPQHF
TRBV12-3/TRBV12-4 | CASSWTGNQPQHF
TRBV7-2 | CASRLGQPQDTQYF
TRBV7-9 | CASSPAVGADEQFF
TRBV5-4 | CASSKPSLDPYEQYF
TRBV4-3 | CASSQDRAGGSDTQYF
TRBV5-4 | CASSLGGGNYGYTF
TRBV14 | CASRETGRAEAFF
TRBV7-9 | CASRETKSGLNTGELFF
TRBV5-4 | CASSLVGGSAETQYF
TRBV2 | CASSVGRESNQPQHF
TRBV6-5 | CASPRVPWMEKLFF
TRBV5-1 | CASRQGGQETQYF
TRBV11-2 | CASSSLTRRGGLKQFF
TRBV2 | CASRAQGLATDTQYF
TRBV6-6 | CASSPPRTGSGSVYGYTF
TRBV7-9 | CASSPITGSGEKLFF
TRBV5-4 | CASRQGEKIEAFF
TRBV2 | CASSGVAGGLGETQYF